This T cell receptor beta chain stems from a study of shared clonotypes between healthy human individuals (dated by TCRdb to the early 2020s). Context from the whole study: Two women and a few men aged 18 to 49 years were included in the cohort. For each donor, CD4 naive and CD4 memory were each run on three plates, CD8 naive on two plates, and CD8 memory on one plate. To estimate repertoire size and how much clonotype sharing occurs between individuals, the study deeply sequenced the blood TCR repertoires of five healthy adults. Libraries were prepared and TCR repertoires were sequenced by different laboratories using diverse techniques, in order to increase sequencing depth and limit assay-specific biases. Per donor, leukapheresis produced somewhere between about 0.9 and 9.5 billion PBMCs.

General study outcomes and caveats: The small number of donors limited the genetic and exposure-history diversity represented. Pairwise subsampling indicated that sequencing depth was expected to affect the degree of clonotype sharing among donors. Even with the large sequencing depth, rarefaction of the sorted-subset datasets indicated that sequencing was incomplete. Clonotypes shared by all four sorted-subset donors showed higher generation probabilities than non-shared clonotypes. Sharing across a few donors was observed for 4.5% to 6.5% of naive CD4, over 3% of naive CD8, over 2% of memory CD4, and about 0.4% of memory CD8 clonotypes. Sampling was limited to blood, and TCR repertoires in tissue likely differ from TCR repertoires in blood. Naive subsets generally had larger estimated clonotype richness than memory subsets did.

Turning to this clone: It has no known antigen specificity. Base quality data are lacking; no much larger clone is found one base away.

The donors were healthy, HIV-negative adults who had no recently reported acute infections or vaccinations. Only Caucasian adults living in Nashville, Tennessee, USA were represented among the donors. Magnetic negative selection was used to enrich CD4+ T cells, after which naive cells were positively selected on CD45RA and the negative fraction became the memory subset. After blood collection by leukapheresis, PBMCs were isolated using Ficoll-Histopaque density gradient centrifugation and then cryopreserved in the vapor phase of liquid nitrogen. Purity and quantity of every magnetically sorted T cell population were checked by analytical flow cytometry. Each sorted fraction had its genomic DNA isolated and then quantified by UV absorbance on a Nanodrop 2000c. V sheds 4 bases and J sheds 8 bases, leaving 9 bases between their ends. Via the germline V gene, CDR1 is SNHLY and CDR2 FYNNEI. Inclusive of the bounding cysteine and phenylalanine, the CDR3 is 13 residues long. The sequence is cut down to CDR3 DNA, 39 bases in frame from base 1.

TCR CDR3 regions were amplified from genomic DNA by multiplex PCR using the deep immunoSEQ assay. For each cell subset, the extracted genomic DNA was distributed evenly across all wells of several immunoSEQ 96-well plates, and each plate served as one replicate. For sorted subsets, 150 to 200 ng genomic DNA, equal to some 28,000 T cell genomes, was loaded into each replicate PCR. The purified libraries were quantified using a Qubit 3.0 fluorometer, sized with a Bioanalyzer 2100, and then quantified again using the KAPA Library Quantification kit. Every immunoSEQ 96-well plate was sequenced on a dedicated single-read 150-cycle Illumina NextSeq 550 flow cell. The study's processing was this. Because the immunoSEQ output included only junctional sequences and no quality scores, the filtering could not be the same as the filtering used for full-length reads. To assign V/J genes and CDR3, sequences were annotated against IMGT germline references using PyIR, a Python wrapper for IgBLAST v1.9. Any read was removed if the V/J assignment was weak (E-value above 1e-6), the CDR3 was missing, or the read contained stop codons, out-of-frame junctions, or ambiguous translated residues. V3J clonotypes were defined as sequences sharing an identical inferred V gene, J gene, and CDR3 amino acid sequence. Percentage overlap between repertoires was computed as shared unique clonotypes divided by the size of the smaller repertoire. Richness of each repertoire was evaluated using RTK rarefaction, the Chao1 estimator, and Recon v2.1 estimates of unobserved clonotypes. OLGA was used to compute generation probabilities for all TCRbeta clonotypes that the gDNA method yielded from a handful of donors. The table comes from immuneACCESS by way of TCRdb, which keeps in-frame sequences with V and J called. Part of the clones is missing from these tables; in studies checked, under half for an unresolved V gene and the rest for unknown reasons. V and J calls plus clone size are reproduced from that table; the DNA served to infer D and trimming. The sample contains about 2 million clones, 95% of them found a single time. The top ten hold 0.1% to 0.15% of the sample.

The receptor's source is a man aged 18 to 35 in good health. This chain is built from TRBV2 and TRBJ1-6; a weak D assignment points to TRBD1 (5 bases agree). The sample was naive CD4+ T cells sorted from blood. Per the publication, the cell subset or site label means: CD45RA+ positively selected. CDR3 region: CASSGQLDSPLHF. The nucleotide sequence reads TGTGCCAGCAGTGGACAGCTGGATTCACCCCTCCACTTT.